This T cell receptor beta chain was obtained from a study of Ad26.COV2.S vaccination and SARS-CoV-2 variants. Study details: Donor was assigned to the Ad26.COV2.S arm of trial COV1001. Intramuscular Ad26.COV2.S at 5x10^10 or 1x10^11 viral particles.

Treatment here: 15 to 20 received Ad26.COV2.S at low or high dose, single or two shots; about 5 received placebo; per-sample allocation not given. Specimen acquisition occurred on day 63 following the initial vaccine or placebo injection. Findings and limits, study-wide: Vaccinees and placebo recipients showed similar non-spike TCR breadth. There was reportedly substantial breadth in spike-specific CD8+ and CD4+ T cell responses after vaccination.

Sequenced by immunoSEQ multiplex PCR; TCRdb stores in-frame clones only, minus some. The sample shows roughly 400,000 clones, less than 95% of them seen only once. Of note for this clone: Antigen unknown.

The clonotype was recovered from a person aged 18-65 years who received the Ad26.COV2.S COVID-19 vaccine or a placebo. The input for sequencing was peripheral blood, taken in a trial of Ad26.COV2.S vaccine versus placebo.

CDR3: CASSLVGQTYHTQYF. CDR3 DNA sequence: TGTGCCAGCAGCTTGGTTGGACAAACTTATCATACGCAGTATTTT. The chain uses TRBV5-4 and TRBJ2-3; D is possibly TRBD1 (5 bases). Germline CDR1 is SGHNT and CDR2 is YYREEE (reference sequence). This CDR3 comprises 15 residues. V lost 0 bases and J lost 7, with 15 bases in between.